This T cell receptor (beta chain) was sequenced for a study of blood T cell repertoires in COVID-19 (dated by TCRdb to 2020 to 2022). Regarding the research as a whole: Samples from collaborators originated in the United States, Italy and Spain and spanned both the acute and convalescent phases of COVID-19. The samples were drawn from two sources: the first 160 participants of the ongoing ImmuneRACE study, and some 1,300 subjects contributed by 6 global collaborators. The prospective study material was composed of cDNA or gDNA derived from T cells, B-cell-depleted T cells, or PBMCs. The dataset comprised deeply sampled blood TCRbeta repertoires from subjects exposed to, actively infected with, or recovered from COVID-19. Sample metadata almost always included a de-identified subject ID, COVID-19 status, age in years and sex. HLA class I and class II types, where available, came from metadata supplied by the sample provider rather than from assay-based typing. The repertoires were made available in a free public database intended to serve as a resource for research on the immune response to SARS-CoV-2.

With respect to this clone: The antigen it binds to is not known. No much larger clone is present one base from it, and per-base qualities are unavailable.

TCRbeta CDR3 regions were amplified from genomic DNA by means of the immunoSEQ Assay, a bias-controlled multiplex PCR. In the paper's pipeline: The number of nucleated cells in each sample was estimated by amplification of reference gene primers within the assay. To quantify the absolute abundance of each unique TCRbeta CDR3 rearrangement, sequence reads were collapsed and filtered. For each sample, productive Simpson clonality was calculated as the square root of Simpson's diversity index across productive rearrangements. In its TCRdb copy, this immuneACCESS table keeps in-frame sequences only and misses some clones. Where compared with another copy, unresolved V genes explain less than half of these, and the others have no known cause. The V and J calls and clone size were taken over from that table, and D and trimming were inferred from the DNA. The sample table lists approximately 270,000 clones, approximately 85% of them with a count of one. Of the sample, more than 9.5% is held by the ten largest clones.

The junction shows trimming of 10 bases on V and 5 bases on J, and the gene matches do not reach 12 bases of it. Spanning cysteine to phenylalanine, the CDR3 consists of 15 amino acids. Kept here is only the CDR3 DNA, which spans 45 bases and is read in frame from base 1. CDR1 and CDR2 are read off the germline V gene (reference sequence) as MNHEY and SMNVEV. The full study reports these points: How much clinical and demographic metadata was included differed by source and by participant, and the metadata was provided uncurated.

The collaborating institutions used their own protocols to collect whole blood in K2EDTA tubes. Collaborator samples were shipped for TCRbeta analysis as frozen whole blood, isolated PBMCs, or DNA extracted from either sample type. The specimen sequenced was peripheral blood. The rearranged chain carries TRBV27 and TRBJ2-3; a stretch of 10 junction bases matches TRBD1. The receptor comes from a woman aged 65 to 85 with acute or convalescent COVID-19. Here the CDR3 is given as CATMGPGQGRDTQYF. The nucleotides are TGTGCCACCATGGGACCGGGACAGGGGAGAGATACGCAGTATTTT.